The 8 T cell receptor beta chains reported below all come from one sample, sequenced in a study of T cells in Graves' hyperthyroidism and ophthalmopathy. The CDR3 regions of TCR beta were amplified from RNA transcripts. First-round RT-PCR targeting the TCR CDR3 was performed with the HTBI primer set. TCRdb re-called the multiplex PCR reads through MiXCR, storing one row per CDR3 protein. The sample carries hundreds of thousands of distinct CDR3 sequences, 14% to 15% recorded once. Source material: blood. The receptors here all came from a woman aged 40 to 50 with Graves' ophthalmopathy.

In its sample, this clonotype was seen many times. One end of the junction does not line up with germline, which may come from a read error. CDR3 in DNA: TGTGCCAGCAGTGACCCAACAGGATCTGAGGCCAACGTCCTGACTTTC. Translated, it gives CASSDPTGSEANVLTF. The chain has TRBV6-4 and TRBJ2-6; D is possibly TRBD1 (5 bases). Germline assignment: CDR1 MRHNA and CDR2 SNTAGT. This CDR3 contains 16 residues.

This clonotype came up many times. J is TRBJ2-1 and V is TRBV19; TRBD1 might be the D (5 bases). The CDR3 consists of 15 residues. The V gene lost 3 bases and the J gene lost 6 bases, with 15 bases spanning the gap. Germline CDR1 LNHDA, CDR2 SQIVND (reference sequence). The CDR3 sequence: CASSITGRFLNEQFF. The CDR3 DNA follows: TGTGCCAGTAGTATCACAGGACGATTCCTCAATGAGCAGTTCTTC.

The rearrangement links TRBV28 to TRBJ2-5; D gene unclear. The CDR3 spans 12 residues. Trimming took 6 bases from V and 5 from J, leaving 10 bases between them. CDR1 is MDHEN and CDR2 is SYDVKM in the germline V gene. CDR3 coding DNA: TGTGCCAGCAGCTATCCCCGGGAGACCCAGTACTTC. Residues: CASSYPRETQYF.

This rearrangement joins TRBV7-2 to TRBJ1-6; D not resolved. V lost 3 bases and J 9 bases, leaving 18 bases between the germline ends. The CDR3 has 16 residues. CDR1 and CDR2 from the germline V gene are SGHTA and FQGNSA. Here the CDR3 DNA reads TGTGCCAGCAGCTTGTTTTGGCGGCCAGGTGGTTCACCCCTCCACTTT. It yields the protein CASSLFWRPGGSPLHF.

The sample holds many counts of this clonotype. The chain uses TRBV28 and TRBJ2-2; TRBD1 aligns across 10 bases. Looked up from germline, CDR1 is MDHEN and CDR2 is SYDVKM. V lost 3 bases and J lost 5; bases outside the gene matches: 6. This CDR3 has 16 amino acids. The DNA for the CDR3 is TGTGCCAGCAGTTTGATGACAGGGGGCAGGACCGGGGAGCTGTTTTTT. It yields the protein CASSLMTGGRTGELFF.

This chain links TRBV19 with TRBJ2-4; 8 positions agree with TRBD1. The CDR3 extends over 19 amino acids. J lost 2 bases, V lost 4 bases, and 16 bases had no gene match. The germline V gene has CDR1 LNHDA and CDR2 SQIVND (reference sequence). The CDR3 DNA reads TGTGCCAGTAGTACCCACAAAAAACAGGGGGTTATATCCAAAAACATTCAGTACTTC. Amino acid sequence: CASSTHKKQGVISKNIQYF.

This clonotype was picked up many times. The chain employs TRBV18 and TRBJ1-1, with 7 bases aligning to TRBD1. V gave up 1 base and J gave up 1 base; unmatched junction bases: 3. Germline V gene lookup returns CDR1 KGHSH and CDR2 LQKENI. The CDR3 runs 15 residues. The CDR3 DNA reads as TGTGCCAGCTCACCACGAAACAGGGGGAACACTGAAGCTTTCTTT. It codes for CASSPRNRGNTEAFF.

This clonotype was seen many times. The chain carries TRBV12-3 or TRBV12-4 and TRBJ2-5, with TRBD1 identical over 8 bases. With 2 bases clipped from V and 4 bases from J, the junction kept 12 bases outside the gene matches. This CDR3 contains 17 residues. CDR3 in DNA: TGTGCCAGCAGTTTAAAAGGGGGTACACAGGGGGGAGAGACCCAGTACTTC. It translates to CASSLKGGTQGGETQYF.